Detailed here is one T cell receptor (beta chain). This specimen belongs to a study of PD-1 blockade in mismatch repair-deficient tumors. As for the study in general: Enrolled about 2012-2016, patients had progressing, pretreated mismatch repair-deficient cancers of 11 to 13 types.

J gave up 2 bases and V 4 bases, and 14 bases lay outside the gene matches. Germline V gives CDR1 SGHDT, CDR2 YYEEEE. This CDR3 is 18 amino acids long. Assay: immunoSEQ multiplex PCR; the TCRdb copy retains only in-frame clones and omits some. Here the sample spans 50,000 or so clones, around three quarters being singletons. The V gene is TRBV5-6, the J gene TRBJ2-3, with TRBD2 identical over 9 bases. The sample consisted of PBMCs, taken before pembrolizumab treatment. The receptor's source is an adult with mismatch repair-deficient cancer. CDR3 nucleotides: TGTGCCAGCAGCCCCGAAGGAGCGGGAGGCCTCGTCACAGATACGCAGTATTTT. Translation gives CASSPEGAGGLVTDTQYF.